The clone carrying this T cell receptor (beta chain) was detected a few times. Its matching antigen is unknown. Sorted CD4+ subsets: naive, central memory, regulatory, stem cell-like memory (CD45RO/CCR7/CD25/CD127/CD95/CD27 panel). The trim removed 3 bases at V and 2 bases at J, leaving 9 bases unmatched. Germline V lookup: CDR1 SGHDN, CDR2 FVKESK. The CDR3 totals 19 residues. Every bit of the isolated RNA underwent reverse transcription, so sequencing read expressed TCRB transcripts. Using immunoSEQ multiplex PCR, the repertoire was profiled, and TCRdb retains in-frame clones only, with some absent. This table holds 350,000 to 450,000 clones, about 14% found once. The data stem from a study of beta chain features in type 1 diabetes. Overall study findings and caveats: Fewer junction insertions and more nucleotide deletions appeared in type 1 diabetes patients. It was among patients, rather than healthy donors, that naive, central memory and Treg TCRB repertoires appeared more similar.

The rearrangement uses TRBV14 and TRBJ2-1; TRBD2 matches at 14 bases. The sample consisted of naive CD4+ T cells from blood. The TCR was taken from a woman in her late teens or twenties in good health. The CDR3 sequence is CASSQGWGTSGRPYNEQFF. The CDR3 coding sequence is TGTGCCAGCAGCCAGGGGTGGGGGACTAGCGGGAGACCCTACAATGAGCAGTTCTTC.